This TCR beta chain was recovered during a study of cytomegalovirus exposure and HLA in healthy donors. Study-level background: An early release of data contained roughly 90 million unique TCRs, which came from HLA-typed donors. Study observations and caveats: Later work found most CMV-associated TCR beta chains apparently HLA-restricted. An analysis that was carried out later associated 17,000 or so TCR beta sequences with HLA alleles at 0.05 false discovery rate. In an earlier analysis, about 87% or about 30%: the productive usage of most TCR beta V segments.

The PCR had 60 Vbeta and 13 Jbeta primers. The protocol was immunoSEQ multiplex PCR, while the TCRdb copy is restricted to in-frame clones and leaves out a portion. The table has fewer than 200,000 clones, roughly 80% seen once; the top ten hold about 0.76%. V shed 10 bases and J 4 bases; nucleotides not matched to a gene: 4. Germline V CDR1 and CDR2: ENHRY, SYGVKD. This CDR3 has 13 residues. Concerning this clone itself: Its antigen is currently unknown.

The chain combines TRBV10-3 with TRBJ2-3, with 11 bases matching TRBD2. Sample: PBMCs. This sequence originates from a young woman in good health and CMV-seronegative. Written as DNA, the CDR3 is TGTGCCACTGGACTAGCGGGTGCAGATACGCAGTATTTT. Its translation is CATGLAGADTQYF.